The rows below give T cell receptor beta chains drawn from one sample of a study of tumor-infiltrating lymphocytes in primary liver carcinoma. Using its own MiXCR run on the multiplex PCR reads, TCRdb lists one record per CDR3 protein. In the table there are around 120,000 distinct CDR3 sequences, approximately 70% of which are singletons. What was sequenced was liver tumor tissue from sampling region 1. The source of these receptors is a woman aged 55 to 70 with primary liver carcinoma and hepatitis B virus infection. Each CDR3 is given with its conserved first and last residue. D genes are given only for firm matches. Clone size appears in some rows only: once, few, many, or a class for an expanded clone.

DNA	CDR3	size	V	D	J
TGTGCCACCCGGCGGGGGTATCAGCCCCAGCATTTT	CATRRGYQPQHF	.	TRBV19	.	TRBJ1-5
TGTGCCAGCGGTCTGATAGCGACTGAGCAGTTCTTC	CASGLIATEQFF	.	TRBV28	.	TRBJ2-1
TGCGCCAGCAGTCCTGAGGACAGCAACTACTATGGCTACACCTTC	CASSPEDSNYYGYTF	.	TRBV5-1	.	TRBJ1-2
TGTGCCAGCAGCTTTGATCGGGTAGACGACTATGGCTACACCTTC	CASSFDRVDDYGYTF	.	TRBV11-2	.	TRBJ1-2
TGCGCCAGCAGAATCACGAACACCGGGGAGCTGTTTTTT	CASRITNTGELFF	.	TRBV5-1	.	TRBJ2-2
TGTGCCAGCCGATCTACCCCTGGGCGCGACACTAAAGAGACCCAGTACTTC	CASRSTPGRDTKETQYF	few	TRBV6-5	.	TRBJ2-5
TGTGCCAGCAGCGGGGGGAGCTCCGGAGCAGAGACCCAGTACTTC	CASSGGSSGAETQYF	medium-sized	TRBV11-2	.	TRBJ2-5
TGTGCCAGCAGCTTAGGCGGTCCGACAGGGATCTCCTACAGTGAGCAGTTCTTC	CASSLGGPTGISYSEQFF	.	TRBV7-8	TRBD1	TRBJ2-1
TGCGCCAGCAGCTTTACTAATTCACCCTACGAGCAGTACTTC	CASSFTNSPYEQYF	.	TRBV11-2	.	TRBJ2-7
TGTGTCAGCAGTGAAGCTAGACAGGGCGACGAGCAGTACTTC	CVSSEARQGDEQYF	once	TRBV6-1	TRBD1	TRBJ2-7
TGTGCCAGCAGCCAGCAACGAGGCTCTGGGGCCAACGTCCTGACTTTC	CASSQQRGSGANVLTF	many	TRBV4-2	.	TRBJ2-6
TGTGCCACCAGCTTAGGACTAGGAGAGACCCAGTACTTC	CATSLGLGETQYF	.	TRBV11-2	TRBD2	TRBJ2-5
TGTGCCAGCAGTTGGAGGCAGGCGGGTCAGCCCCAGCATTTT	CASSWRQAGQPQHF	many	TRBV12-3/TRBV12-4	.	TRBJ1-5
TGTGCCAGCAGCCTGCGTGACATGGAATTCGATGAGCAGTTCTTC	CASSLRDMEFDEQFF	.	TRBV11-2	.	TRBJ2-1
TGTGCCAGCAGGGACAGGTTGTATGGCTACACCTTC	CASRDRLYGYTF	many	TRBV12-3/TRBV12-4	TRBD1	TRBJ1-2
TGTGCCAGCCGTCCGGGCCCTAGCACGGATATGCAGTATTTT	CASRPGPSTDMQYF	.	TRBV11-2	.	TRBJ2-3
TGCAGCGTTGGGAGGGGGACGAATTCCTACGAGCAGTACTTC	CSVGRGTNSYEQYF	.	TRBV29-1	.	TRBJ2-7
TGTGCCAGCAGCTTAGAGATGGGACTAGCGGGAGTCGGCGGTCCCGGGGATTTGTTTTTT	CASSLEMGLAGVGGPGDLFF	.	TRBV11-3	TRBD2	TRBJ2-2
TGTGCCAGCAGCCAGCTAGCGGGAGCCGAGCAGTACTTC	CASSQLAGAEQYF	medium-sized	TRBV11-2	TRBD2	TRBJ2-7
TGTGCCAGCAGTTTTTGGGGGGGGCCCCAACATTTT	CASSFWGGPQHF	.	TRBV28	.	TRBJ1-5
TGTGCCTGGAGCTCGGGAGATTACACAGATACGCAGTATTTT	CAWSSGDYTDTQYF	.	TRBV30	.	TRBJ2-3
TGTGCCAGCTGCTCTAGCGGGAGGGCGGGAGATACGCAGTATTTT	CASCSSGRAGDTQYF	.	TRBV5-4	TRBD2	TRBJ2-3
TGCAGTGCTAGAGGGACTAGCGGCTACAATGAGCAGTTCTTC	CSARGTSGYNEQFF	.	TRBV20-1	TRBD2	TRBJ2-1
TGTGCCAGCAGCTTAGGGGCTGAGATTACGCAGTATTTT	CASSLGAEITQYF	many	TRBV7-8	.	TRBJ2-3
TGTGCCAGCCGGCTGCGGGTGAACACTGAAGCTTTCTTT	CASRLRVNTEAFF	many	TRBV6-5	.	TRBJ1-1
TGTGCCACCAGTGCGAGATATGGGGAGACCCAGTACTTC	CATSARYGETQYF	few	TRBV24-1	.	TRBJ2-5